Below, 28 T cell receptor beta chains from the same sample are listed, as sequenced in a study of T cell changes during pregnancy in multiple sclerosis. The assay was immunoSEQ multiplex PCR, and TCRdb's table has in-frame clones only and misses some. Counted here are about 97,000 clones, 75% to 95% occurring once; the ten biggest clones make up about 2.9%. Source: peripheral blood, taken in the second trimester of pregnancy. These receptors came from a female donor with multiple sclerosis, enrolled in a pregnancy study.

The sample holds one count of this clone. V usage is TRBV5-5 and J usage is TRBJ2-5; TRBD2 aligns across 11 bases. The CDR3 contains 16 residues. In germline, CDR1 is SGHKS, CDR2 YYEKEE (reference sequence). The junction had 9 bases not matched to a gene; V was cut back by 3 bases and J by 5 bases. The CDR3 sequence is CASSSQLAGVGETQYF. DNA for the CDR3: TGTGCCAGCAGCTCCCAACTAGCGGGAGTCGGTGAGACCCAGTACTTC.

The V call is TRBV13, the J call TRBJ2-1, with 9 nucleotides matching TRBD2. The CDR3 has 16 amino acids. The J segment lost 5 bases and the V segment lost 1 base, leaving 6 bases of the junction unmatched. Looked up from germline, CDR1 is PRHDT and CDR2 is FYEKMQ (reference sequence). The CDR3 sequence: CASSLVSSGRNNEQFF. CDR3 DNA sequence: TGTGCCAGCAGCTTAGTAAGTAGCGGGAGAAACAATGAGCAGTTCTTC.

V usage is TRBV6-4 and J usage is TRBJ2-3; a possible D gene is TRBD2 (6 bases). The germline V gene has CDR1 MRHNA and CDR2 SNTAGT. V was cut by 2 bases and J by 0 bases, with 18 bases left in between. CDR3 size: 18 residues. The CDR3 DNA reads TGTGCCAGCAGTGACCAGGTGATAGCGGAGGCTAGCACAGATACGCAGTATTTT. It is translated as CASSDQVIAEASTDTQYF.

Worth noting for this clone: Other DNA sequences from this sample encode an identical CDR3 as well. The rearrangement uses TRBV28 and TRBJ1-1; 7 nucleotides align to TRBD1. The germline V gene has CDR1 MDHEN and CDR2 SYDVKM. The CDR3 spans 14 residues. V trimming: 3 bases; J trimming: 2 bases; junction bases outside the gene matches: 3. This CDR3 is CASSLLGGNTEAFF. The CDR3 DNA follows: TGTGCCAGCAGTTTGTTAGGGGGCAACACTGAAGCTTTCTTT.

The chain joins TRBV29-1 to TRBJ2-1, with D possibly TRBD2 on 6 matching bases. The CDR3 runs to 14 residues. V was trimmed by 4 bases and J by 3 bases, leaving 13 bases between them. Per the germline V gene, CDR1 is SQVTM and CDR2 is ANQGSEA. The CDR3 sequence is CSVVGGINYNEQFF. The CDR3 DNA reads as TGCAGCGTTGTCGGGGGAATCAACTACAATGAGCAGTTCTTC.

The chain carries TRBV6-5 and TRBJ2-7; 7 bases align to TRBD1. The CDR3 sequence is 15 residues long. Per germline, CDR1 MNHEY and CDR2 SVGAGI. Trimming at V came to 6 bases and at J to 3 bases, leaving 11 bases not matched to a gene. Written as DNA, the CDR3 is TGTGCCAGCAGAACGACCGGGACAGCACTCTACGAGCAGTACTTC. Residues: CASRTTGTALYEQYF.

A few counts support this clone. This chain connects TRBV7-2 to TRBJ2-7; TRBD1 matches 12 bases. CDR1 is SGHTA and CDR2 is FQGNSA in the germline V gene. The J segment lost 7 bases and the V segment lost 5 bases, leaving 9 bases of the junction unmatched. CDR3 size: 15 residues. The CDR3 nucleotides read TGTGCCAGCAGCCAGGGACAGGGGGCGCCGGGAGAGCAGTACTTC. Translation: CASSQGQGAPGEQYF. The full variable domain, its missing parts supplied by reference TRBV7-2 and TRBJ2-7, is GAGVSQSPSNKVTEKGKDVELRCDPISGHTALYWYRQSLGQGLEFLIYFQGNSAPDKSGLPSDRFSAERTGGSVSTLTIQRTQQEDSAVYLCASSQGQGAPGEQYFGPGTRLTVT.

The chain couples TRBV6-1 to TRBJ1-5; D unresolved. Trimming stripped 1 base from V and 11 bases from J, with 9 bases between. The CDR3 length is 12 residues. Germline V CDR1 and CDR2: MNHNS, SASEGT. CDR3 nucleotide sequence: TGTGCCAGCAGTGAAGGGAGTTCGGCCCAGCATTTT. This translates into CASSEGSSAQHF.

The chain links TRBV7-2 to TRBJ2-7; TRBD1 aligns across 9 bases. The CDR3 spans 16 residues. With V trimmed by 5 bases and J by 4 bases, 12 bases remained unmatched. CDR1 SGHTA and CDR2 FQGNSA come from the germline V gene. In DNA form, the CDR3 reads TGTGCCAGCAGCCACGACATTACAGGGGGCAGGTACGAGCAGTACTTC. Its translation: CASSHDITGGRYEQYF. The entire variable domain, with the rest obtained from reference TRBV7-2 and TRBJ2-7, is as follows: GAGVSQSPSNKVTEKGKDVELRCDPISGHTALYWYRQSLGQGLEFLIYFQGNSAPDKSGLPSDRFSAERTGGSVSTLTIQRTQQEDSAVYLCASSHDITGGRYEQYFGPGTRLTVT.

The chain combines TRBV28 with TRBJ2-3, with TRBD2 matching over 13 bases. The CDR3 has 16 residues. The V gene's germline CDR1 is MDHEN and CDR2 SYDVKM. V shed 4 bases, J shed 11 bases, and the junction held 12 bases outside the gene matches. Written as DNA, the CDR3 is TGTGCCAGCAGTTCCGCCGGACTAGCGGGAGCCTTCCAGCAGTATTTT. Protein: CASSSAGLAGAFQQYF.

This clone was seen once. V usage is TRBV6-1 and J usage is TRBJ2-7, with 7 bases fitting TRBD2. The CDR3 loop spans 16 amino acids. V trimming: 4 bases; J trimming: 2 bases; junction bases outside the gene matches: 11. Germline loops: CDR1 MNHNS, CDR2 SASEGT. The CDR3: CASSVFLAGPAYEQYF. The CDR3 coding sequence is TGTGCCAGCAGTGTCTTTTTAGCGGGTCCAGCCTACGAGCAGTACTTC.

V usage is TRBV2 and J usage is TRBJ2-1; 11 positions match TRBD2. CDR3 length equals 15 residues. Losses at the gene ends were 3 bases for V and 3 bases for J; bases not matched to a gene: 1. Germline-derived CDR1 and CDR2 are SNHLY and FYNNEI. CDR3 sequence: CASSEGLAVYNEQFF. For the CDR3, the DNA is TGTGCCAGCAGTGAGGGACTAGCGGTCTACAATGAGCAGTTCTTC.

This chain joins TRBV7-8 and TRBJ2-3; TRBD1 is a possible D gene (6 bases). This CDR3 comprises 15 residues. The germline CDR1 and CDR2 sequences are SGHVS and FQNEAQ. V was pared by 3 bases and J by 2 bases, with 12 bases between. The CDR3 is CASSFNRAATDTQYF. The CDR3 DNA reads as TGTGCCAGCAGCTTTAACAGGGCGGCCACAGATACGCAGTATTTT.

This clone was recorded only once. V is TRBV28 and J is TRBJ1-2; possible D gene TRBD1, 5 bases. The CDR3 has 14 residues. CDR1 and CDR2 from the germline V gene are MDHEN and SYDVKM. V was trimmed by 8 bases and J by 8 bases, leaving 21 bases between them. CDR3 nucleotide sequence: TGTGCCAGCGCCCGTGGTAGGGACTATTCGGGCTACACCTTC. Encoded protein: CASARGRDYSGYTF.

The chain joins TRBV19 to TRBJ1-3, with TRBD1 as a possible D gene (6 bases). CDR3 length: 16 residues. Germline V gene sequence: CDR1 LNHDA, CDR2 SQIVND (reference sequence). V was trimmed by 5 bases and J by 4 bases, leaving 18 bases between them. CDR3 residues: CASSGTPQGKGNTIYF. CDR3 nucleotide sequence: TGTGCCAGTAGTGGAACTCCACAGGGCAAGGGAAACACCATATATTTT.

This rearrangement joins TRBV4-2 to TRBJ2-7; 7 nucleotides agree with TRBD2. CDR1 LGHNA and CDR2 YNFKEQ come from the germline V gene. V dropped 0 bases and J dropped 5; count of bases not matched to a gene: 4. The CDR3 extends over 14 amino acids. This chain's CDR3 is CASSQDTSVNEQYF. The CDR3 DNA sequence: TGTGCCAGCAGCCAAGATACTAGCGTCAACGAGCAGTACTTC.

The chain carries TRBV27 and TRBJ2-7, with TRBD2 identical over 10 bases. The V and J ends lost 5 bases and 2 bases, in that order; junction bases with no gene match: 3. Germline CDR1 reads MNHEY; CDR2 reads SMNVEV (reference sequence). The CDR3 consists of 14 residues. CDR3 region: CASSLSGRTYEQYF. CDR3 bases: TGTGCCAGCAGTCTTAGCGGGAGGACCTACGAGCAGTACTTC.

The rearrangement joins TRBV6-6 to TRBJ1-1, with 9 bases aligning to TRBD1. From germline, CDR1 is MNHNY and CDR2 SVGAGI (reference sequence). The CDR3 contains 15 residues. J was trimmed by 6 bases and V by 4 bases; bases with no gene match: 9. The CDR3 spells CASSSPGQGSAEAFF. The CDR3 coding sequence is TGTGCCAGCAGTTCCCCGGGACAGGGTAGCGCTGAAGCTTTCTTT.

The rearrangement links TRBV25-1 to TRBJ1-5; TRBD1 matches at 8 bases. Germline V gene lookup returns CDR1 MGHDK and CDR2 SYGVNS. The CDR3 totals 16 residues. With 8 bases clipped from V and 2 bases from J, the junction kept 11 bases outside the gene matches. The CDR3, as DNA: TGTGCCAGCTCTTTATCGACAGGGGTTGGCAATCAGCCCCAGCATTTT. This encodes CASSLSTGVGNQPQHF.

The rearrangement uses TRBV5-1 and TRBJ2-4, with 9 bases identical to TRBD2. Germline V gives CDR1 SGHRS, CDR2 YFSETQ. Trimming took 0 bases from V and 0 from J; bases not matched to a gene: 1. This CDR3 comprises 16 residues. The CDR3 DNA sequence: TGCGCCAGCAGCTTGGAACTAGCGGGAGCCAAAAACATTCAGTACTTC. Its protein product is CASSLELAGAKNIQYF.

This clone came up a few times. V gene TRBV7-9 combines with J gene TRBJ1-1; a possible D gene is TRBD1 (5 bases). The ends were cut back, 4 bases at V and 4 bases at J, with 7 bases in the middle. CDR1 is SEHNR, CDR2 FQNEAQ, per germline (reference sequence). This CDR3 has 12 residues. The CDR3 protein is CASSSGFTEAFF. The CDR3 DNA follows: TGTGCCAGCAGCTCAGGGTTCACTGAAGCTTTCTTT.

This clone showed up just once. The rearrangement links TRBV5-1 to TRBJ2-5; TRBD1 might be the D (5 bases). The CDR3 spans 16 residues. Deletions cut 0 bases from V and 4 bases from J, with 16 bases between. The germline V gene has CDR1 SGHRS and CDR2 YFSETQ. CDR3 sequence: CASSLEPGRAAETQYF. CDR3 sequence (DNA): TGCGCCAGCAGCTTGGAGCCAGGGCGTGCGGCAGAGACCCAGTACTTC.

This clone showed up just a few times. DNA for the CDR3: TGTGCCAGCAGCTTGGGAGCAGATACGCAGTATTTT. It yields the protein CASSLGADTQYF. The chain recombines TRBV5-4 with TRBJ2-3; no reliable D call. The germline V gene has CDR1 SGHNT and CDR2 YYREEE (reference sequence). V lost 0 bases and J 4 bases, leaving 3 bases between the germline ends. This CDR3 spans 12 amino acids.

This chain links TRBV28 with TRBJ2-7, with D unclear. Germline loops: CDR1 MDHEN, CDR2 SYDVKM. V lost 6 bases and J lost 9, with 21 bases in between. This CDR3 comprises 14 residues. The DNA of the CDR3 is TGTGCCAGCAGCGAGGCGATCCGTCTACGAGGGCAGTACTTC. Its protein product is CASSEAIRLRGQYF.

This clone showed up just a few times. The genes are TRBV4-1 and TRBJ1-1; D uncertain. The V and J ends lost 1 base and 8 bases respectively, with 14 bases between them. CDR1 and CDR2 (germline): MGHRA, YSYEKL. There are 14 residues in the CDR3. The DNA of the CDR3 is TGCGCCAGCAGCCAAGGAGGACTGGCAGTCGAAGCTTTCTTT. Translated, it gives CASSQGGLAVEAFF.

The chain has TRBV9 and TRBJ2-7; D is perhaps TRBD2 (6 bases). This CDR3 is built from 15 residues. Trimming left V 0 bases short and J 3 bases short, with 13 bases between. The germline V gene has CDR1 SGDLS and CDR2 YYNGEE. CDR3 in DNA: TGTGCCAGCAGCGTAGCCACGGGAGCCGGCTACGAGCAGTACTTC. Its translation: CASSVATGAGYEQYF.

The chain employs TRBV7-2 and TRBJ1-5; D not certain. The germline V gene encodes CDR1 SGHTA and CDR2 FQGNSA. This CDR3 contains 14 residues. The V end was cut by 5 bases, the J end by 1 base, with 9 bases between. Here the CDR3 reads CASSPTASNQPQHF. DNA for the CDR3: TGTGCCAGCAGCCCAACAGCCAGCAATCAGCCCCAGCATTTT.

This clone was counted once. The rearrangement links TRBV7-2 to TRBJ2-7, with 8 bases identical to TRBD2. This CDR3 is built from 13 residues. J gave up 6 bases and V 8 bases, and 9 bases lay outside the gene matches. CDR1 and CDR2 (germline): SGHTA, FQGNSA. This CDR3 is CASGRGVSGEQYF. The CDR3 region has the DNA TGTGCCAGCGGGCGGGGGGTTTCTGGCGAGCAGTACTTC.